This T cell receptor (beta chain) was captured by sequencing in a study of blood T cell repertoires in COVID-19. The protocol was immunoSEQ multiplex PCR, while the TCRdb copy is restricted to in-frame clones and leaves out a portion. The sample yields some 250,000 clones, approximately 86% seen once. Germline V gene sequence: CDR1 MNHEY, CDR2 SVGAGI. CDR3 length: 14 residues. V lost 5 bases, J lost 3 bases, and 6 bases stayed unmatched. V and J are TRBV6-5 and TRBJ1-2; 7 nucleotides match TRBD1. The sequenced sample was peripheral blood. The receptor was derived from a man in his sixties who had recovered from COVID-19. Here the CDR3 DNA reads TGTGCCAGCAGTCGAACAGGGGCAGACTATGGCTACACCTTC. Encoded protein: CASSRTGADYGYTF.